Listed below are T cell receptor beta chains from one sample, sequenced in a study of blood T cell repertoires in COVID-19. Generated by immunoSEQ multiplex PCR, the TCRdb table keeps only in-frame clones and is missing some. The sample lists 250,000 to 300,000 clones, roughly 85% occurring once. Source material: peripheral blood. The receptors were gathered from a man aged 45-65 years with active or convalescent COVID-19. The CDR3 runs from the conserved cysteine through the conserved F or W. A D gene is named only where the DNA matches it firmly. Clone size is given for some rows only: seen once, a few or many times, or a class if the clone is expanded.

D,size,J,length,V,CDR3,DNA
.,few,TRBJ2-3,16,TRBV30,CAWEYRVKGEPDTQYF,TGTGCCTGGGAATACAGGGTAAAGGGCGAGCCAGATACGCAGTATTTT
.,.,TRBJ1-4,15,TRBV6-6,CASSYSLGGGEKLFF,TGTGCCAGCAGTTACTCTCTGGGAGGCGGCGAAAAACTGTTTTTT
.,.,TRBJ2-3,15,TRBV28,CASSFRGAGTDTQYF,TGTGCCAGCAGTTTTAGGGGCGCGGGCACAGATACGCAGTATTTT
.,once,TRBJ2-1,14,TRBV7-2,CASSTERPYNEQFF,TGTGCCAGCAGCACCGAGCGGCCTTACAATGAGCAGTTCTTC
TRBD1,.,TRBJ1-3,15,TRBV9,CASSKTGSTGNTIYF,TGTGCCAGCAGTAAGACAGGGTCTACAGGAAACACCATATATTTT
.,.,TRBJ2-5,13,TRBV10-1,CASSWRAGETQYF,TGCGCCAGCAGTTGGAGGGCCGGGGAGACCCAGTACTTC
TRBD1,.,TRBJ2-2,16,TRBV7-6,CASSFNPGQGTGELFF,TGTGCCAGCAGCTTCAACCCGGGACAGGGAACCGGGGAGCTGTTTTTT
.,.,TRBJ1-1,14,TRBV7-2,CASSFMAGDTEAFF,TGTGCCAGCAGCTTTATGGCGGGCGACACTGAAGCTTTCTTT
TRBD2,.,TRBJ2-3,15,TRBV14,CASSPGLALTDTQYF,TGTGCCAGCAGCCCCGGACTAGCCCTAACAGATACGCAGTATTTT
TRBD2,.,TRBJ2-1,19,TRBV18,CASSPPPSGVAGGYNEQFF,TGTGCCAGCTCACCACCGCCTAGCGGGGTAGCAGGTGGATACAATGAGCAGTTCTTC
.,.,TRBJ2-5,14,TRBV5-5,CASSLGRGRETQYF,TGTGCCAGCAGCTTGGGGAGGGGTAGAGAGACCCAGTACTTC
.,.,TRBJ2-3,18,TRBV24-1,CATSDSEPLGSTPDTQYF,TGTGCCACCAGTGATTCCGAACCACTAGGTTCGACGCCAGATACGCAGTATTTT
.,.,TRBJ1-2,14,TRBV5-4,CAYRGNPTDYGYTF,TGTGCCTACCGGGGGAACCCCACGGACTATGGCTACACCTTC
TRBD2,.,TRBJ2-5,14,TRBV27,CASRPAGGAETQYF,TGTGCCAGCAGGCCAGCGGGAGGCGCGGAGACCCAGTACTTC
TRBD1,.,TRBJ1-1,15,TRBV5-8,CASSLATGGWTEAFF,TGTGCCAGCAGCTTGGCCACAGGGGGCTGGACTGAAGCTTTCTTT
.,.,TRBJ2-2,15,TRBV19,CASRAWAGRTGELFF,TGTGCCAGTAGAGCGTGGGCGGGTCGAACCGGGGAGCTGTTTTTT
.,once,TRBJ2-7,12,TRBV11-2,CASSFSEAEQYF,TGTGCCAGCAGCTTTTCGGAGGCCGAGCAGTACTTC
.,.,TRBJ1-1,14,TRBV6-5,CATSGQRDNGEAFF,TGTGCCACCTCGGGACAAAGGGATAACGGCGAAGCTTTCTTT
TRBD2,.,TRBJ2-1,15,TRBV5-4,CASSRGLADYNEQFF,TGTGCCAGCAGCCGGGGACTAGCGGACTACAATGAGCAGTTCTTC
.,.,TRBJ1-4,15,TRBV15,CATSSPQGINEKLFF,TGTGCCACCAGCAGCCCGCAGGGGATTAATGAAAAACTGTTTTTT
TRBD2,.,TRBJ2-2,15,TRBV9,CASSTSGRSTGELFF,TGTGCCAGCAGCACTAGCGGGAGATCAACCGGGGAGCTGTTTTTT
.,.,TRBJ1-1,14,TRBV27,CASSLQRQNTEAFF,TGTGCCAGCAGTCTCCAAAGACAGAACACTGAAGCTTTCTTT
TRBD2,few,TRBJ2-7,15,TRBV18,CASSPPAGSLGEQYF,TGTGCCAGCTCACCCCCAGCGGGGTCCCTGGGGGAGCAGTACTTC
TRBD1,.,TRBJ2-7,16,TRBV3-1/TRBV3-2,CASSHPLGQGAGEQYF,TGTGCCAGCAGCCACCCCCTAGGTCAGGGGGCTGGCGAGCAGTACTTC
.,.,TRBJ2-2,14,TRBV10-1,CASRKDSNTGELFF,TGCGCCAGCAGGAAGGACTCAAACACCGGGGAGCTGTTTTTT
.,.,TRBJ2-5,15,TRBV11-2,CASSLGGNRGETQYF,TGTGCCAGCAGCTTAGGAGGGAATCGTGGAGAGACCCAGTACTTC
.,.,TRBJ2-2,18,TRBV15,CATSRGGASAANTGELFF,TGTGCCACCAGCAGAGGTGGTGCGAGCGCCGCGAACACCGGGGAGCTGTTTTTT
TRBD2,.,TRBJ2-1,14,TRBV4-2,CASASREGENEQFF,TGTGCCAGCGCCTCCCGGGAGGGTGAGAATGAGCAGTTCTTC
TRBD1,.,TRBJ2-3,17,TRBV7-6,CASSLGTQGAITDTQYF,TGTGCCAGCAGCTTAGGGACGCAGGGGGCGATCACAGATACGCAGTATTTT
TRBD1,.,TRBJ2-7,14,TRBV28,CASSLGQGAYEQYF,TGTGCCAGCAGTTTGGGACAGGGAGCCTACGAGCAGTACTTC
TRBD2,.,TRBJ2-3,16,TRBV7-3,CASSLGGLAGTDTQYF,TGTGCCAGCAGCTTAGGAGGACTAGCGGGAACAGATACGCAGTATTTT
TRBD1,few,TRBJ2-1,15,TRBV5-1,CASSSGQGAYNEQFF,TGCGCCAGCTCCTCTGGACAGGGGGCCTACAATGAGCAGTTCTTC
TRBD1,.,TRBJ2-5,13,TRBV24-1,CAAKQGAQETQYF,TGTGCCGCAAAACAGGGGGCCCAAGAGACCCAGTACTTC
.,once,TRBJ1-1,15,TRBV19,CASSILPAVGTEAFF,TGTGCCAGTAGTATACTGCCCGCAGTTGGCACTGAAGCTTTCTTT
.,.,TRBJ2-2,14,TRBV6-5,CASSSQGSTGELFF,TGTGCCAGCAGTTCCCAGGGAAGCACCGGGGAGCTGTTTTTT
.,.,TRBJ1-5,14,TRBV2,CASSELNSNQPQHF,TGTGCCAGCAGTGAGTTAAATAGCAATCAGCCCCAGCATTTT
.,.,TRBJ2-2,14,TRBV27,CASKRGQNTGELFF,TGTGCCAGCAAGCGGGGACAAAACACCGGGGAGCTGTTTTTT
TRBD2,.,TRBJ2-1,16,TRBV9,CASSVGSSGIYNEQFF,TGTGCCAGCAGCGTAGGATCAAGCGGGATATACAATGAGCAGTTCTTC
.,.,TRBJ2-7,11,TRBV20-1,CSARGGREQYF,TGCAGTGCTAGGGGTGGGCGCGAGCAGTACTTC
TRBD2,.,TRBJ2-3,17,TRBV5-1,CASSSGTSGRFTDTQYF,TGCGCCAGCAGCTCCGGGACTAGCGGGAGGTTCACAGATACGCAGTATTTT
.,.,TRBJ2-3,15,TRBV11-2,CASSPGAGVTDTQYF,TGTGCCAGCAGCCCAGGGGCGGGAGTCACAGATACGCAGTATTTT
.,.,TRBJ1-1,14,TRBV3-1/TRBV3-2,CASSQDLGISEAFF,TGTGCCAGCAGCCAAGATCTAGGCATTTCTGAAGCTTTCTTT
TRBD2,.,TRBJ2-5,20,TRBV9,CASSVEGTSGSWNVRETQYF,TGTGCCAGCAGCGTAGAGGGGACTAGCGGGAGCTGGAATGTGAGAGAGACCCAGTACTTC
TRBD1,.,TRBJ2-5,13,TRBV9,CASSPRTGETQYF,TGTGCCAGCAGCCCACGGACAGGCGAGACCCAGTACTTC